The sequence of this TCR beta chain was determined in a study of cytomegalovirus exposure and HLA in healthy donors. In regard to this clone: Its specificity is unknown.

Germline V gene data show CDR1 as MDHEN and CDR2 as SYDVKM. The V end lost 0 bases, the J end lost 1 base, and 13 bases lay between the germline ends. The CDR3 consists of 17 residues. PCR used 60 Vbeta primers and 13 Jbeta primers. Method: immunoSEQ multiplex PCR; TCRdb's copy keeps in-frame clones and lacks some. Among some 190,000 clones listed, around 85% were seen once. Study-wide results and limits: Compared with the approximately 700-donor mean, an Asian-associated ancestry cluster reportedly had fewer N-insertions, according to a later analysis. Despite most TCR sequences being rare, some public TCRs occurred in many donors.

The chain couples TRBV28 to TRBJ2-1; D is unclear. The sample taken for sequencing was PBMCs. The source is a boy aged 2 to 9 in good health and CMV-seronegative. Here the CDR3 reads CASSLWPGTASYNEQFF. The CDR3 DNA is TGTGCCAGCAGTTTATGGCCCGGAACAGCTTCCTACAATGAGCAGTTCTTC.